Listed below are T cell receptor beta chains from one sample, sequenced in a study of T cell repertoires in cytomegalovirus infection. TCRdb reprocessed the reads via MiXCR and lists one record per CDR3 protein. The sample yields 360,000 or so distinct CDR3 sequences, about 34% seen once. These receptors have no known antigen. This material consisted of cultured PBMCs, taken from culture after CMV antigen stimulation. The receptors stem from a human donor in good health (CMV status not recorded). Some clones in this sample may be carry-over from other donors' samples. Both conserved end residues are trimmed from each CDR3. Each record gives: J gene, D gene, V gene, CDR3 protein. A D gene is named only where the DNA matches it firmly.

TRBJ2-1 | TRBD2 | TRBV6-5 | ASGLGTSGIDEQF
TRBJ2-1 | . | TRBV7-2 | ASSPLGGGTYNEQF
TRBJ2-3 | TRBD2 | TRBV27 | ASSFSQGLAETTDTQY
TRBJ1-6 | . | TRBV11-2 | ASSLPAGANSPLH
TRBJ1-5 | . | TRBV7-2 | ASSSGPDQPQH
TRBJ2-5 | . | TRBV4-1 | ASSQAGATHVGGVGPETQY
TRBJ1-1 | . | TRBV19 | ASSTFSTEAF
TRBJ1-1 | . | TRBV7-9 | ASNSADTEAF
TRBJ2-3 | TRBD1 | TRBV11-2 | ASSLPRRTGNPDTQY
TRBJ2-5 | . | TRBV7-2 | ASSLLETQY
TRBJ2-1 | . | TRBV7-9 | ASSLFMSSYNEQF
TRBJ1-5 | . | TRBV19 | ASSRDTNQPQH
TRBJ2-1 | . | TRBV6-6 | ASSYLPSGGGIYNEQF
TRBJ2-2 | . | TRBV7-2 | ASSPGQTGTGELF
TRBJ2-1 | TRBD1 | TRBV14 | ASSQVGQGEQF
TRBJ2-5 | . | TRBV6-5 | ASSYSIVGRGETQY
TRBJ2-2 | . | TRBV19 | ASSIGRRNTGELF
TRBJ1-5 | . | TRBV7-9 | ASSLGSRAQH
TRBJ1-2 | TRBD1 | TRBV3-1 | ASSHRTGSNYGYT
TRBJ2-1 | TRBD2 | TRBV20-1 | SARIMGLAGGESNYNEQF
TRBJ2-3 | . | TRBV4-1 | ASSQLYSPGVDTQY
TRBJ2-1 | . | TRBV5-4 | ASSTTGNEQF
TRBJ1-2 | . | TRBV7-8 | ASSLKGRDGYT
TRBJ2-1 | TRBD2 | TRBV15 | ATSFKPGLASMHEQF
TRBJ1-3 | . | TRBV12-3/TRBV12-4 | ASTIGSFGNTIY
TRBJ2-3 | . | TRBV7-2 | ASSINPRRAPRADTQY
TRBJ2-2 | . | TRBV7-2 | ASSPSLYKILYTGELF
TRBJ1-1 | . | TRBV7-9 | ASSHKNTEAF
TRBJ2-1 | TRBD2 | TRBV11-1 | ASSVTSGTGNEQF
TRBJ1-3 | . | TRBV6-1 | ASTSTGNTIY
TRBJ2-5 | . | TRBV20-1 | SASLQGAQETQY
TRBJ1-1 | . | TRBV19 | ASSTGRRNTEAF
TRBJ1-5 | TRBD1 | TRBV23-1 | ASSQPTDRDRSNQPQH
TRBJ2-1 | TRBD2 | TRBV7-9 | ASSLTPGLAHNEQF
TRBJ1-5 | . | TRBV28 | ASSLSRNQPQH
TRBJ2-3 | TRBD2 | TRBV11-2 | ASSLAGGITDTQY
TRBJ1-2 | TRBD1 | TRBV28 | ASGRDSTNYGYT
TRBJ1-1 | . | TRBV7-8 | ASSYYGQSAF
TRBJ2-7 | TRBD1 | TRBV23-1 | APRQGVGDEQY
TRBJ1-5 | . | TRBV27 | ASSLSQGFNQPQH
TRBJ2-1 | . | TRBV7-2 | ASSSRHNEQF
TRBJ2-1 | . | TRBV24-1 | ATSDLRTGLYNEQF
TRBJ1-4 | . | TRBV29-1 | SVASGGLGEKLF
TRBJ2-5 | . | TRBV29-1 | SVLGRGTETQY
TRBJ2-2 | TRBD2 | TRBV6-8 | ASSSTSSGGTGELF
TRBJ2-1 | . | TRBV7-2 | ASSLAVGQAEEQF
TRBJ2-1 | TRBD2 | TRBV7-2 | ASSGGGPYNEQF
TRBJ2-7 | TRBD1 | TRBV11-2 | ASSLPRTGLSESSYEQY
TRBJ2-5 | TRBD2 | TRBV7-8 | ASSPRGLAGGMSSETQY
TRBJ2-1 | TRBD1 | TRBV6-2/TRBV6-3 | ASSGQGIGNEQF
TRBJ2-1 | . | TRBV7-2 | ASSLSYNEQF
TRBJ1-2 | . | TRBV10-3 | AIMKGVGAQGYT
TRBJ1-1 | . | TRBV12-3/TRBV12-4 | ASSLISTEAF
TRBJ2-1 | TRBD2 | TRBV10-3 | AISQLPGLAGDNEQF
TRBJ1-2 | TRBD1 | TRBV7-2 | ASIPGQGVFGYT
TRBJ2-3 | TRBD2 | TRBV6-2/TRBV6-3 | ASSYLASGTYSTDTQY
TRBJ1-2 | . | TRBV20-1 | SARGGGSPSYT